A single sample gave rise to the 13 T cell receptor beta chains below, sequenced in a study of OX40 agonist ivuxolimab in advanced cancers. Profiling relied on immunoSEQ multiplex PCR, and the TCRdb table lists in-frame clones only, not all of them. This repertoire shows more than 100,000 clones, under 95% found once; its top ten account for roughly 1%. Specimen: CD4+ or CD8+ T cells sorted from blood, collected in a trial of the OX40 agonist ivuxolimab. Source of these receptors: an adult with an advanced solid tumor such as melanoma, head and neck, liver or kidney cancer.

This clone was seen a single time. V is TRBV6-5 and J is TRBJ1-5; weak D call: TRBD1 (6 bases). Trimming removed 6 bases from V and 3 bases from J, with 12 bases in between. This CDR3 is 14 amino acids long. Germline loops: CDR1 MNHEY, CDR2 SVGAGI. The chain's CDR3 is CASRTRGTNQPQHF. The CDR3 DNA reads TGTGCCAGCAGAACCAGGGGAACCAATCAGCCCCAGCATTTT.

CDR3 in amino acids: CASSMGQGDEQYF. The CDR3 nucleotides are TGTGCCAGTAGTATGGGACAGGGGGACGAGCAGTACTTC. This chain uses TRBV19 with TRBJ2-7; TRBD1 matches 11 bases. The CDR3 has 13 amino acids. J gave up 5 bases and V 3 bases, and 0 bases lay outside the gene matches. Per the germline V gene, CDR1 is LNHDA and CDR2 is SQIVND (reference sequence). Full variable domain (missing parts from reference TRBV19 and TRBJ2-7): DGGITQSPKYLFRKEGQNVTLSCEQNLNHDAMYWYRQDPGQGLRLIYYSQIVNDFQKGDIAEGYSVSREKKESFPLTVTSAQKNPTAFYLCASSMGQGDEQYFGPGTRLTVT.

The V and J genes are TRBV28 and TRBJ1-1; TRBD1 matches at 12 bases. The V gene end was trimmed by 8 bases and the J gene end by 10 bases; junction bases not matched to a gene: 14. Germline assignment: CDR1 MDHEN and CDR2 SYDVKM. The CDR3 runs 15 residues. CDR3 in DNA: TGTGCCAGCGAAAGTACGGGACAGGGGGCCTATGGAGCTTTCTTT. Amino acids: CASESTGQGAYGAFF.

The J gene is TRBJ2-6, the V gene TRBV5-1; 9 nucleotides agree with TRBD1. V lost 5 bases to trimming and J lost 11 bases; unmatched junction nucleotides: 17. Per germline, CDR1 SGHRS and CDR2 YFSETQ. This CDR3 spans 17 amino acids. The CDR3 region has the DNA TGCGCCAGCAGTCCAACCGGGACAGGGAGATCCGGGGACGTCCTGACTTTC. This translates into CASSPTGTGRSGDVLTF.

The gene calls are TRBV18 and TRBJ2-3, with D possibly being TRBD1 (6 bases). Germline V CDR1 and CDR2: KGHSH, LQKENI. V dropped 6 bases and J dropped 4 bases, with 11 bases sitting between them. The CDR3 extends over 13 amino acids. CDR3 sequence reads: CASSPGVPDTQYF. CDR3 nucleotides: TGTGCCAGCTCCCCAGGGGTGCCAGATACGCAGTATTTT.

The chain is built from TRBV28 and TRBJ2-7; D unresolved. This CDR3 contains 8 residues. CDR1 is MDHEN, CDR2 SYDVKM, per germline. The CDR3 nucleotides are TGTGCAGGGTACGAGCAGTACTTC. This codes for CAGYEQYF.

In DNA, the CDR3 is TGTGCCAGCAGCTTAGATTCGTGGGGCCGTAAGAGCAGTCCGAACACCATATATTTT. Translating gives CASSLDSWGRKSSPNTIYF. This sequence joins TRBV7-2 and TRBJ1-3; perhaps TRBD1 as D (5 bases). V was shortened by 1 base and J by 7 bases, with 26 bases between the two germline ends. The CDR3 covers 19 residues. The germline CDR1 and CDR2 sequences are SGHTA and FQGNSA.

This rearrangement joins TRBV28 to TRBJ1-5, with D hard to call. V dropped 6 bases and J dropped 6 bases, with 18 bases sitting between them. Looked up from germline, CDR1 is MDHEN and CDR2 is SYDVKM. This CDR3 is 15 amino acids long. CDR3 nucleotides: TGTGCCAGCAGCCCCGGTGGGGTTGGCAGTCAGCCCCAGCATTTT. It is translated as CASSPGGVGSQPQHF.

V is TRBV9 and J is TRBJ2-2; D remains ambiguous. This CDR3 spans 15 amino acids. The V and J ends lost 4 bases and 7 bases respectively, with 17 bases between them. CDR1 SGDLS and CDR2 YYNGEE come from the germline V gene. CDR3 DNA sequence: TGTGCCAGCAGCAGTGCCCCCTTACCCGGCGGGGAGCTGTTTTTT. It translates to CASSSAPLPGGELFF.

The chain carries TRBV7-3 and TRBJ2-2; TRBD1 aligns across 8 bases. Germline V gives CDR1 SGHTA, CDR2 FQGTGA. V trimming: 5 bases; J trimming: 5 bases; junction bases outside the gene matches: 13. The CDR3 spans 17 residues. The CDR3 sequence: CASSRGGQGRGTGELFF. The DNA for the CDR3 is TGTGCCAGCAGCCGAGGTGGACAGGGAAGAGGAACCGGGGAGCTGTTTTTT.

The chain has TRBV7-2 and TRBJ2-7, with D possibly matching TRBD2 (6 bases). This CDR3 has 13 residues. With 4 bases removed from V and 3 bases from J, the gap between germline ends came to 10 bases. Per the germline V gene, CDR1 is SGHTA and CDR2 is FQGNSA. CDR3 DNA: TGTGCCAGCAGCTCCCGGGGAGGCTACGAGCAGTACTTC. Translating it yields CASSSRGGYEQYF.

The chain is built from TRBV20-1 and TRBJ2-1; D is ambiguous. The V and J ends lost 1 base and 9 bases respectively, with 7 bases between them. The CDR3 has 11 residues. Germline V gene sequence: CDR1 DFQATT, CDR2 SNEGSKA (reference sequence). The CDR3 DNA is TGCAGTGCTAGAGTTACAGCTGAGCAGTTCTTC. Its translation is CSARVTAEQFF.

This clone was seen only a few times. The identical CDR3 is also encoded by other nucleotide sequences in the sample. This rearrangement joins TRBV18 to TRBJ2-2; D call uncertain. Per the germline V gene, CDR1 is KGHSH and CDR2 is LQKENI. The CDR3 extends over 13 amino acids. Trimming left V 0 bases short and J 1 base short, with 0 bases between. The CDR3 DNA is TGTGCCAGCTCACCACCGAACACCGGGGAGCTGTTTTTT. Protein product: CASSPPNTGELFF. The complete variable domain, with remaining parts taken from reference TRBV18 and TRBJ2-2, reads NAGVMQNPRHLVRRRGQEARLRCSPMKGHSHVYWYRQLPEEGLKFMVYLQKENIIDESGMPKERFSAEFPKEGPSILRIQQVVRGDSAAYFCASSPPNTGELFFGEGSRLTVL.